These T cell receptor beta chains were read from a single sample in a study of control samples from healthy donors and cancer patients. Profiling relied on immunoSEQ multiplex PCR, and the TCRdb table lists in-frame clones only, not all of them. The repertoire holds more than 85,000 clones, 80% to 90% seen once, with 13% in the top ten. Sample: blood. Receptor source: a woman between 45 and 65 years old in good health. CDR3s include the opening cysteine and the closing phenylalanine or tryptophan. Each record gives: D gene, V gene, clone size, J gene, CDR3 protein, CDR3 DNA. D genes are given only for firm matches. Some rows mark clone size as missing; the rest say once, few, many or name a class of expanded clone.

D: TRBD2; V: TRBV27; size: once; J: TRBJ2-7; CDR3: CASSLLAGTYYEQYF; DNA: TGTGCCAGCAGTTTGCTAGCGGGTACCTACTACGAGCAGTACTTC
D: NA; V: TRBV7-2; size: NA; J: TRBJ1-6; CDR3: CASSFGPLGPLHF; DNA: TGTGCCAGCAGCTTCGGTCCCCTTGGGCCCCTCCACTTT
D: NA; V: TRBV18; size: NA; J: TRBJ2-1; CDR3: CASAPGSSYNEQFF; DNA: TGTGCCAGCGCGCCAGGGAGCTCCTACAATGAGCAGTTCTTC
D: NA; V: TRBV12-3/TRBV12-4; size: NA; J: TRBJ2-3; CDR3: CASSPTIDTQYF; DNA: TGTGCCAGCAGCCCGACCATAGATACGCAGTATTTT
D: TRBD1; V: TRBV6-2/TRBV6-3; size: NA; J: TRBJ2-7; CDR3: CASSYSTGSPYEQYF; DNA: TGTGCCAGCAGTTACTCGACAGGGAGCCCCTACGAGCAGTACTTC
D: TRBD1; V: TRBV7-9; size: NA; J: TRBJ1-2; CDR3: CASIKGAANYGYTF; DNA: TGTGCCAGCATTAAGGGGGCCGCTAACTATGGCTACACCTTC
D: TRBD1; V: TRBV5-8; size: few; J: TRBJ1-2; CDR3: CASSRTGGGYTF; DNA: TGTGCCAGCAGCCGCACAGGGGGCGGCTACACCTTC
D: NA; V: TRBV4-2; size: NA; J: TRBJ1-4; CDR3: CASSQPGSTNEKLFF; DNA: TGTGCCAGCAGCCAACCGGGATCAACTAATGAAAAACTGTTTTTT
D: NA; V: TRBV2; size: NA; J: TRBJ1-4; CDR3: CASRETGFSEKLFF; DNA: TGTGCCAGCAGAGAAACAGGGTTTTCCGAAAAACTGTTTTTT
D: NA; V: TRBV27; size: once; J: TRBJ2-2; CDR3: CASSLWQGRRNTGELFF; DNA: TGTGCCAGCAGTTTATGGCAGGGGAGAAGAAACACCGGGGAGCTGTTTTTT
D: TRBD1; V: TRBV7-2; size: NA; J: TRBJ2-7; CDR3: CASSSGTGSYEQYF; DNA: TGTGCCAGCAGCTCCGGGACAGGGTCCTACGAGCAGTACTTC
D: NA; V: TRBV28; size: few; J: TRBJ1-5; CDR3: CASSWVDSSNQPQHF; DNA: TGTGCCAGCAGTTGGGTGGACAGCAGCAATCAGCCCCAGCATTTT
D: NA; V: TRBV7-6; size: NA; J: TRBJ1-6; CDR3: CASSLSPPGYGNSPLHF; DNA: TGTGCCAGCAGCTTATCCCCCCCAGGCTATGGTAATTCACCCCTCCACTTT
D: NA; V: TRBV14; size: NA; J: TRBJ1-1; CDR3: CASSQWSNTEAFF; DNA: TGTGCCAGCAGCCAATGGTCGAACACTGAAGCTTTCTTT
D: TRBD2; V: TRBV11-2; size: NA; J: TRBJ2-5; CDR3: CASSYRTSGRASSETQYF; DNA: TGTGCCAGCAGCTACCGGACTAGCGGGAGGGCCAGTTCAGAGACCCAGTACTTC
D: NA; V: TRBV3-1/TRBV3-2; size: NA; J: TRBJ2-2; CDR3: CASSLSPVGGELFF; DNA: TGTGCCAGCAGCCTATCACCCGTGGGCGGGGAGCTGTTTTTT
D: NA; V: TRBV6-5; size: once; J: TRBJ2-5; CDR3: CASSYGETQYF; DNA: TGTGCCAGCAGTTACGGGGAGACCCAGTACTTC
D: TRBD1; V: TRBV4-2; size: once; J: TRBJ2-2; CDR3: CASSQESQGARGELFF; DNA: TGTGCCAGCAGCCAAGAATCACAGGGGGCTCGCGGGGAGCTGTTTTTT
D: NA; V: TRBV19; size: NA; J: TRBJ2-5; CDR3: CASKTGIGQETQYF; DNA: TGTGCCAGTAAAACAGGGATCGGACAAGAGACCCAGTACTTC
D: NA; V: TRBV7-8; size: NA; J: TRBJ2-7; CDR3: CASSPRLGGSWEQYF; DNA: TGTGCCAGCAGCCCACGCCTAGGGGGGTCGTGGGAGCAGTACTTC
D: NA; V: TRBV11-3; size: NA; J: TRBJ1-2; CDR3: CASSSDGGYGYTF; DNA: TGTGCCAGCAGCTCAGACGGAGGTTATGGCTACACCTTC
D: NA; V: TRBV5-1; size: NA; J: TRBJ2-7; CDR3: CASSLGPTAIYEQYF; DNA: TGCGCCAGCAGCTTGGGCCCGACAGCCATTTACGAGCAGTACTTC
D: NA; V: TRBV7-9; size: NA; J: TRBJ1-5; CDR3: CASSLGGADSNQPQHF; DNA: TGTGCCAGCAGCTTAGGAGGGGCAGATAGCAATCAGCCCCAGCATTTT
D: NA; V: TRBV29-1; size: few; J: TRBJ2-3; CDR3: CSVVSSITDTQYF; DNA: TGCAGCGTTGTGTCTAGCATCACAGATACGCAGTATTTT
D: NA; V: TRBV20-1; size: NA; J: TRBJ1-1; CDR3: CSARIPSEAFF; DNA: TGCAGTGCCCGGATCCCCAGTGAAGCTTTCTTT
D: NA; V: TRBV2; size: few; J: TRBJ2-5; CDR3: CASSEWRETQYF; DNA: TGTGCCAGCAGTGAATGGCGAGAGACCCAGTACTTC
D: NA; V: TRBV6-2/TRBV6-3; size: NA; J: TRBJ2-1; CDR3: CASSYSPLGGLYNEQLF; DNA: TGTGCCAGCAGTTACTCTCCTCTGGGGGGTCTCTACAATGAGCAGCTCTTC
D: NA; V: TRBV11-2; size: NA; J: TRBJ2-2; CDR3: CASSSGRRNTEELFF; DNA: TGTGCCAGCAGCTCGGGACGGAGGAACACCGAGGAGCTGTTTTTT
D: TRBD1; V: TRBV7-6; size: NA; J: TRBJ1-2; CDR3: CASSLRDRGMGGYTF; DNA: TGTGCCAGCAGCCTCCGGGACAGGGGTATGGGTGGCTACACCTTC
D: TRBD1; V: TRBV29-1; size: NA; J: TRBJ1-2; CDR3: CSVDEGAGGYTF; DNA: TGCAGCGTTGATGAGGGGGCGGGGGGCTACACCTTC
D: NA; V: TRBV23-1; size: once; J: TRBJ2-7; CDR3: CASSHIQVLGEQYF; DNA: TGCGCCAGCAGTCACATCCAGGTCCTGGGGGAGCAGTACTTC
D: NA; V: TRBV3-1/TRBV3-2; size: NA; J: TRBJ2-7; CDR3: CASSQTLSSYEQYF; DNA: TGTGCCAGCAGCCAAACACTTAGCTCCTACGAGCAGTACTTC
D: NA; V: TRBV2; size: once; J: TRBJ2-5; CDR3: CASSERVIQQETQYF; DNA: TGTGCCAGCAGTGAGAGGGTAATCCAACAAGAGACCCAGTACTTC
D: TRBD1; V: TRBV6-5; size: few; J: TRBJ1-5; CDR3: CASMDRSDSNQPQHF; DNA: TGTGCCAGTATGGACAGGTCGGATAGCAATCAGCCCCAGCATTTT
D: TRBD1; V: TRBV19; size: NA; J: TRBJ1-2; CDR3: CASSIVGTGGNGYTF; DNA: TGTGCCAGTAGTATTGTCGGGACAGGGGGCAATGGCTACACCTTC
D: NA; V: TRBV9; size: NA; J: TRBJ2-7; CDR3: CASSVVKTTYFINEQYF; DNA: TGTGCCAGCAGCGTAGTAAAGACCACCTACTTTATTAACGAGCAGTACTTC
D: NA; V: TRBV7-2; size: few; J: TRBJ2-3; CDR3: CASSDGVLTDTQYF; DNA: TGTGCCAGCAGCGACGGGGTCTTGACAGATACGCAGTATTTT
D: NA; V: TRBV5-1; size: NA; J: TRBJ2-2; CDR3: CASSLDVNANTGELFF; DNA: TGCGCCAGCAGCTTGGACGTAAACGCGAACACCGGGGAGCTGTTTTTT
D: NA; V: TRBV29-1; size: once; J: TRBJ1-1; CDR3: CSVGVGEGGTEAFF; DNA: TGCAGCGTTGGAGTCGGGGAGGGAGGCACTGAAGCTTTCTTT
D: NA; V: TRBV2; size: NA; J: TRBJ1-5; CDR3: CASSGVSGIQPQHF; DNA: TGTGCCAGCAGTGGGGTCTCCGGGATCCAGCCCCAGCATTTT
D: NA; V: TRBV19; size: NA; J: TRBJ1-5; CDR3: CASSSRGGNQPQHF; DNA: TGTGCCAGTAGTAGCAGGGGCGGGAATCAGCCCCAGCATTTT
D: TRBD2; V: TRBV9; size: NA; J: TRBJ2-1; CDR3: CASSVGTSGWMVEQFF; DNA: TGTGCCAGCAGCGTAGGTACTAGCGGGTGGATGGTTGAGCAGTTCTTC
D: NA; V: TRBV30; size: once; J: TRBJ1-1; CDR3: CAWSAGSNAMNTEAFF; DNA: TGTGCCTGGAGTGCAGGGAGTAATGCGATGAACACTGAAGCTTTCTTT
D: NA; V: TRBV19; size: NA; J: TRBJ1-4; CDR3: CASSTFDRATNEKLFF; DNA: TGTGCCAGTAGTACATTCGACAGAGCAACTAATGAAAAACTGTTTTTT
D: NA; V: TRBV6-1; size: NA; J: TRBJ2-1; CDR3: CASSDGSSYNEQFF; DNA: TGTGCCAGCAGTGACGGAAGCTCCTACAATGAGCAGTTCTTC
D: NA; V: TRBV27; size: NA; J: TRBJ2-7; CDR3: CASSSQGYEQYF; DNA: TGTGCCAGCAGTTCTCAAGGGTACGAGCAGTACTTC
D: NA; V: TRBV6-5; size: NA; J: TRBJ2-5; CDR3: CASKTRGLETQYF; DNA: TGTGCCAGCAAAACGCGGGGGCTGGAGACCCAGTACTTC
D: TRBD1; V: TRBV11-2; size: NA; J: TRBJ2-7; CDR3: CASSSQGGNYEQYF; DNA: TGTGCCAGCAGTTCCCAAGGGGGCAACTACGAGCAGTACTTC
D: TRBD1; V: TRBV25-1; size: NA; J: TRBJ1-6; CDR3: CASSGDRGLNSPLHF; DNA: TGTGCCAGCAGTGGGGACAGGGGGTTAAATTCACCCCTCCACTTT
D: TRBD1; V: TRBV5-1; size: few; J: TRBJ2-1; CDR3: CASSLGTGTGYNEQFF; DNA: TGCGCCAGCAGCTTGGGGACCGGGACAGGGTACAATGAGCAGTTCTTC
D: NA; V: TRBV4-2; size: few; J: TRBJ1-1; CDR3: CASSQEGRMNTEAFF; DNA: TGTGCCAGCAGCCAAGAGGGCAGAATGAACACTGAAGCTTTCTTT
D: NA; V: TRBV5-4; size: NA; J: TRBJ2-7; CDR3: CASSSTDPLDGEQYF; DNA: TGTGCCAGCAGCTCTACAGACCCCCTCGATGGCGAGCAGTACTTC
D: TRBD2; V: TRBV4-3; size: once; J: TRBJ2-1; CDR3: CASSQGAGRGSYNEQFF; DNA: TGCGCCAGCAGCCAAGGTGCCGGGCGGGGGTCATACAATGAGCAGTTCTTC
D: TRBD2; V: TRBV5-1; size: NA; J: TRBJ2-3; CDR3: CASSLGTSGADTQYF; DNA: TGCGCCAGCAGCCTCGGGACTAGCGGGGCAGATACGCAGTATTTT
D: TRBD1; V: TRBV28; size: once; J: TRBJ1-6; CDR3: CASSLSAQGDNSPLHF; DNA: TGTGCCAGCAGTTTATCGGCCCAGGGGGATAATTCACCCCTCCACTTT
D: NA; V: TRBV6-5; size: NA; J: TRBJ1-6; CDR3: CASSYSTGYNSPLHF; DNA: TGTGCCAGCAGTTACTCGACCGGCTACAATTCACCCCTCCACTTT
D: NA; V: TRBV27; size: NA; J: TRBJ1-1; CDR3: CASSFGGGDFLSEAFF; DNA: TGTGCCAGCAGCTTTGGGGGTGGGGATTTTCTTTCTGAAGCTTTCTTT
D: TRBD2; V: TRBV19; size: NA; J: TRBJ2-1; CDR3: CASSGTLAGEQFF; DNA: TGTGCCAGTAGTGGAACCCTAGCGGGAGAGCAGTTCTTC
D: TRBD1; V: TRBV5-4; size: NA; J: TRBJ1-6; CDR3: CASSNRDRGVPPLHF; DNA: TGTGCCAGCAGCAACCGGGACAGGGGGGTGCCACCCCTCCACTTT
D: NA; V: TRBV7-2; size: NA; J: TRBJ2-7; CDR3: CASSPPFARQYF; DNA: TGTGCCAGCAGCCCCCCGTTCGCTCGGCAGTACTTC